This entry is about one T cell receptor beta chain. The data are from a study of blood T cell repertoires in COVID-19. As for the study in general: From T cells, B-cell-depleted T cells, or PBMCs came the material, which was cDNA or gDNA.

Trimming took 8 bases from V and 4 from J, leaving 21 bases between them. CDR1 and CDR2 (germline): LGHDT, YNNKEL (reference sequence). The CDR3 spans 16 residues. Data came from immunoSEQ multiplex PCR; TCRdb stores just in-frame clones and leaves some out. The top ten hold 2.5% of the sample, which has fewer than 350,000 clones, less than 85% seen once. Participant age was roughly 18 to 100 years, and participants resided in roughly 25 US areas. Assignments of participants to cohorts depended upon their own reported clinical history. Recovered status applied to Cohort 3 donors who had two consecutive negative PCRs. It also applied to those with clearance or with symptom resolution.

This TCR was sampled from a woman in her forties or fifties who had recovered from COVID-19. J is TRBJ2-1 and V is TRBV3-1 (or the pseudogene TRBV3-2); possibly TRBD1 for D (5 bases). The sequencing sample was made of PBMCs or T cells enriched from blood (not recorded which). The CDR3 bases are TGTGCCAGCCTCGGACATCACGCGGATCGTTACAATGAGCAGTTCTTC. This translates into CASLGHHADRYNEQFF.